Below are 20 T cell receptor beta chains sequenced from a single sample in a study of cytomegalovirus exposure and HLA in healthy donors. The PCR was carried out with 60 Vbeta primers and 13 Jbeta primers. Produced via immunoSEQ multiplex PCR; TCRdb's table is partial and in-frame only. The table includes some 200,000 clones, approximately 80% detected once. The sample comprised PBMCs. These receptors were collected from a girl aged 10 to 17 in good health and CMV-seronegative.

The chain has TRBV28 and TRBJ1-5; D ambiguous. The CDR3 is 14 amino acids. Germline V gene data show CDR1 as MDHEN and CDR2 as SYDVKM. CDR3 in amino acids: CGDCVGRENQPQHF. Here the CDR3 DNA reads TGTGGGGATTGTGTGGGGAGGGAGAATCAGCCCCAGCATTTT.

The chain uses TRBV9 and TRBJ1-2, with a weak D call TRBD1 (6 bases). V was cut by 5 bases and J by 8 bases, with 22 bases left in between. The V gene's germline CDR1 is SGDLS and CDR2 YYNGEE. The length of the CDR3 is 15 residues. Here the CDR3 reads CASSTFWGGGRGYTF. CDR3 DNA: TGTGCCAGCAGTACATTCTGGGGGGGCGGTCGGGGCTACACCTTC.

This rearrangement joins TRBV28 to TRBJ2-5; D is undetermined. From germline, CDR1 is MDHEN and CDR2 SYDVKM. The V end was cut by 1 base, the J end by 2 bases, with 8 bases between. This CDR3 region has 14 residues. The CDR3 bases are TGTGCCAGCAGTTTATCGGCAGCGCAAGAGACCCAGTACTTC. This translates into CASSLSAAQETQYF.

The rearrangement joins TRBV7-2 to TRBJ1-6, with 7 positions matching TRBD1. Unmatched junction bases numbered 4, after V lost 4 bases and J lost 1 base. This CDR3 has 16 residues. CDR1 and CDR2 (germline): SGHTA, FQGNSA. CDR3 residues: CASSSTTGSYNSPLHF. The CDR3 DNA reads as TGTGCCAGCAGCTCTACGACAGGGTCCTATAATTCACCCCTCCACTTT.

The chain joins TRBV10-1 to TRBJ2-7, with D possibly TRBD1 on 6 matching bases. CDR1 WNHNN and CDR2 SYGVQD come from the germline V gene (reference sequence). Trimming stripped 3 bases from V and 2 bases from J, with 11 bases between. The CDR3 sequence is 14 residues long. The DNA for the CDR3 is TGCGCCAGCAGTGATTCGGACAGAACCTACGAGCAGTACTTC. This translates into CASSDSDRTYEQYF.

V gene TRBV7-9 combines with J gene TRBJ1-1; TRBD1 agrees at 7 bases. The V gene's germline CDR1 is SEHNR and CDR2 FQNEAQ (reference sequence). CDR3 length: 16 residues. V lost 1 base, J lost 6 bases, and 11 bases stayed unmatched. CDR3 bases: TGTGCCAGCAGCTTAGTGGCGGGGACAGTAGGACCTGAAGCTTTCTTT. Protein sequence: CASSLVAGTVGPEAFF.

CDR3 bases: TGTGCCAGCAGTTACCCGGGAGCCGGCAATGAGCAGTTCTTC. Translation gives CASSYPGAGNEQFF. The genes are TRBV6-5 and TRBJ2-1; the D gene is possibly TRBD2 (6 bases). Trimming pared 2 bases from V and 6 bases from J, leaving 11 bases between. Germline CDR1 reads MNHEY; CDR2 reads SVGAGI. This CDR3 comprises 14 residues.

The chain carries TRBV6-1 and TRBJ1-3; D ambiguous. The CDR3 spans 14 residues. V was shortened by 8 bases and J by 0 bases, with 11 bases between the two germline ends. CDR1 MNHNS and CDR2 SASEGT come from the germline V gene. The CDR3 here is CASELAGSGNTIYF. The CDR3 nucleotides read TGTGCCAGCGAGTTGGCAGGCTCTGGAAACACCATATATTTT.

The chain joins TRBV28 to TRBJ2-3; 9 nucleotides agree with TRBD2. The CDR3 spans 15 residues. Germline trimming cut 4 bases from V and 4 bases from J; bases unmatched to any gene: 6. Per germline, CDR1 MDHEN and CDR2 SYDVKM. The CDR3 nucleotides are TGTGCCAGCAGTTCTAGCGGGAAACGACCAGATACGCAGTATTTT. Protein product: CASSSSGKRPDTQYF.

This chain connects TRBV27 to TRBJ2-3; D is unclear. The CDR3 runs 14 residues. The V end lost 2 bases, the J end lost 2 bases, and 8 bases lay between the germline ends. The germline V gene encodes CDR1 MNHEY and CDR2 SMNVEV (reference sequence). In nucleotides, the CDR3 is TGTGCCAGCAGTTTAATCGGTTACACAGATACGCAGTATTTT. It is translated as CASSLIGYTDTQYF.

This rearrangement joins TRBV6-4 to TRBJ1-2, with D perhaps TRBD1 (5 bases). There are 13 residues in the CDR3. V was clipped by 6 bases and J by 6 bases, with 14 bases between them. Germline V gene lookup returns CDR1 MRHNA and CDR2 SNTAGT. The CDR3 coding sequence is TGTGCCAGCAGCGTTAGACAGAATGATGGCTACACCTTC. It is translated as CASSVRQNDGYTF.

The chain employs TRBV19 and TRBJ2-6; no definite D call. V was pared by 3 bases and J by 1 base, with 7 bases between. The germline CDR1 and CDR2 sequences are LNHDA and SQIVND (reference sequence). This CDR3 spans 15 amino acids. In DNA form, the CDR3 reads TGTGCCAGTAGTATGAGAGTTTCTGGGGCCAACGTCCTGACTTTC. Amino acid sequence: CASSMRVSGANVLTF.

J is TRBJ1-1 and V is TRBV5-1; 10 bases agree with TRBD1. This CDR3 has 16 residues. Per the germline V gene, CDR1 is SGHRS and CDR2 is YFSETQ. With V trimmed by 1 base and J by 5 bases, 8 bases remained unmatched. In nucleotides, the CDR3 is TGCGCCAGCAGCTTGTATGGGACAGGGGTGGGAACTGAAGCTTTCTTT. Its protein is CASSLYGTGVGTEAFF.

The genes are TRBV5-7 and TRBJ2-3, with 7 bases identical to TRBD2. TRBV5-7 carries the ORF label, with uncertain function. The V and J ends lost 6 bases and 0 bases, in that order; junction bases with no gene match: 13. This CDR3 region has 17 residues. In DNA form, the CDR3 reads TGTGCCAGCAATGGCGGGAGACCCCCGATGAGCACAGATACGCAGTATTTT. Translating gives CASNGGRPPMSTDTQYF.

The chain recombines TRBV4-1 with TRBJ2-1; 7 nucleotides agree with TRBD2. Germline CDR1 MGHRA, CDR2 YSYEKL. The CDR3 sequence is 16 residues long. V was pared by 1 base and J by 2 bases, with 5 bases of the junction left unmatched. The CDR3 DNA is TGCGCCAGCAGCCAAGGCGGGGGAAACACCTACAATGAGCAGTTCTTC. Translation: CASSQGGGNTYNEQFF.

The chain recombines TRBV28 with TRBJ2-4, with D unclear. The germline V gene encodes CDR1 MDHEN and CDR2 SYDVKM. V lost 1 base, J lost 7 bases, and 5 bases lay in between. The CDR3 runs 12 residues. DNA of the CDR3: TGTGCCAGCAGTTTATACGGTAACATTCAGTACTTC. This codes for CASSLYGNIQYF.

This clone showed up just once. The chain uses TRBV9 and TRBJ2-3; TRBD1 agrees at 7 bases. Germline V gene data show CDR1 as SGDLS and CDR2 as YYNGEE. Trimming removed 3 bases from V and 4 bases from J; junction bases left unmatched: 14. The CDR3 consists of 17 residues. CDR3 in amino acids: CASSDERLQGLADTQYF. The CDR3, as DNA: TGTGCCAGCAGCGACGAAAGACTACAGGGGTTGGCAGATACGCAGTATTTT.

This clone was observed once. The chain employs TRBV20-1 and TRBJ2-7, with a tentative D call TRBD1 (5 bases). The CDR3 loop spans 11 amino acids. The V and J ends lost 6 bases and 10 bases respectively, with 16 bases between them. Per germline, CDR1 DFQATT and CDR2 SNEGSKA (reference sequence). The CDR3 reads CSALTIGHQYF. CDR3 nucleotide sequence: TGCAGTGCCCTGACGATAGGACACCAGTACTTC.

V usage is TRBV29-1 and J usage is TRBJ2-2, with TRBD1 matching over 8 bases. V lost 7 bases, J lost 3 bases, and 4 bases stayed unmatched. Germline lookup yields CDR1 SQVTM and CDR2 ANQGSEA. The CDR3 sequence is 13 residues long. CDR3 coding DNA: TGCAGCGGGTACAGGGGGGACACCGGGGAGCTGTTTTTT. Residues: CSGYRGDTGELFF.

The chain couples TRBV6-5 to TRBJ2-7; D is unclear. CDR3 length: 14 amino acids. Germline V lookup: CDR1 MNHEY, CDR2 SVGAGI. V was trimmed by 6 bases and J by 0 bases, leaving 12 bases between them. CDR3: CASSPGQASYEQYF. CDR3 in DNA: TGTGCCAGCAGCCCTGGTCAGGCCTCCTACGAGCAGTACTTC.